This record concerns one T cell receptor (beta chain) sequence. V lost 8 bases and J 4 bases, leaving 19 bases between the germline ends. This CDR3 comprises 15 residues. Germline values: CDR1 MNHEY, CDR2 SVGAGI. In the authors' workflow: Amplified reference gene primers provided the basis for estimating nucleated cell counts. Using immunoSEQ multiplex PCR, the repertoire was profiled, and TCRdb retains in-frame clones only, with some absent. From that table come the V and J calls and clone size; the DNA was used to work out D and trimming. The sample carries about 140,000 clones, around 78% recorded once. This sample was included in a study of blood T cell repertoires in COVID-19. Study overall: COVID-19 samples collected from the United States, Italy and Spain covered acute and convalescent phases.

This rearrangement joins TRBV6-5 to TRBJ2-3; D ambiguous. The sequencing input was peripheral blood. The clonotype originates from an elderly woman with active or convalescent COVID-19. CDR3 loop: CASDPLATRPDTQYF. The CDR3 nucleotides are TGTGCCAGCGACCCTCTTGCCACGCGGCCAGATACGCAGTATTTT.